This section outlines one T cell receptor (beta chain) sequence together with its context. This record belongs to a study of blood T cell repertoires in COVID-19. At the level of the study: Some COVID-19 samples were acute and others convalescent; all came from the United States, Italy and Spain. T cells, B-cell-depleted T cells, or PBMCs provided the cDNA or gDNA that served as material.

This CDR3 spans 15 amino acids. Germline V CDR1 and CDR2: SGHDT, YYEEEE. The V end lost 4 bases, the J end lost 6 bases, and 16 bases lay between the germline ends. In the original workflow: Reference gene primers were amplified, and this amplification served to estimate nucleated cell counts. The method was immunoSEQ multiplex PCR; TCRdb's version includes in-frame clones alone and lacks a portion of them. That table is the source of V, J and clone size, and D and trimming were worked out from the DNA. Of about 250,000 clones listed, about 90% are singletons. The TCR sequence derives from a man aged 80 or over with acute or convalescent COVID-19. The source material was peripheral blood. The chain carries TRBV5-6 and TRBJ2-2; D is perhaps TRBD2 (6 bases). The CDR3 region is CASSPAGGASGELFF. The CDR3 bases are TGTGCCAGCAGCCCCGCTGGAGGGGCCTCCGGGGAGCTGTTTTTT.